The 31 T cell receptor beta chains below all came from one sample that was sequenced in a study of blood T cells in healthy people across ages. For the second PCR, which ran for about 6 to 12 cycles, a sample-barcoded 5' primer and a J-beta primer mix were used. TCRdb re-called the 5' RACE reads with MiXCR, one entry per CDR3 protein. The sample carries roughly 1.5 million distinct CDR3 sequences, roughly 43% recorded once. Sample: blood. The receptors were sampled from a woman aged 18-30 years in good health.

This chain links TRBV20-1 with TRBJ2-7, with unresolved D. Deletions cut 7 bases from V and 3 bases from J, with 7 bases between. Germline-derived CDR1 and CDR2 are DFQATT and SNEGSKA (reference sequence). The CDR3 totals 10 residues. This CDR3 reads CSVVGYEQYF. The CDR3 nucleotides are TGCAGTGTAGTAGGCTACGAGCAGTACTTC.

CDR3 sequence (DNA): TGTGCCAGCAGTTACTCATCCTCCCACAATCAGCCCCAGCATTTT. Translated, it gives CASSYSSSHNQPQHF. The chain is built from TRBV6-2 or TRBV6-3 and TRBJ1-5; D ambiguous. The ends were cut back, 0 bases at V and 3 bases at J, with 9 bases in the middle. CDR1 is MNHEY, CDR2 SVGEGT, per germline. CDR3 length: 15 amino acids.

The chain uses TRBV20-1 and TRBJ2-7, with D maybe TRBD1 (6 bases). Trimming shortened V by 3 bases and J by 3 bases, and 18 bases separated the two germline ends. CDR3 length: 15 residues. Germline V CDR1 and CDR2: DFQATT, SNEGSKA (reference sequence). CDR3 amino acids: CSASAPGHTDYEQYF. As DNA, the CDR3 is TGCAGTGCTAGCGCTCCGGGACACACAGACTACGAGCAGTACTTC.

CDR3 sequence (DNA): TGTGCCACCAGTCTGGGGGGGGATACGCAGTATTTT. This encodes CATSLGGDTQYF. The chain couples TRBV15 to TRBJ2-3; the match to TRBD2 covers 7 bases. V shed 6 bases, J shed 6 bases, and the junction held 3 bases outside the gene matches. CDR1 is LNHNV, CDR2 YYDKDF, per germline (reference sequence). The CDR3 length is 12 residues.

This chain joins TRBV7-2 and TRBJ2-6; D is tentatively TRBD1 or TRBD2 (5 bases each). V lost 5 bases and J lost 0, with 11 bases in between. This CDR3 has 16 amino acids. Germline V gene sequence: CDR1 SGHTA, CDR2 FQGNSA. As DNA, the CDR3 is TGTGCCAGCAGCCTGGTTGGGACCTCTGGGGCCAACGTCCTGACTTTC. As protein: CASSLVGTSGANVLTF.

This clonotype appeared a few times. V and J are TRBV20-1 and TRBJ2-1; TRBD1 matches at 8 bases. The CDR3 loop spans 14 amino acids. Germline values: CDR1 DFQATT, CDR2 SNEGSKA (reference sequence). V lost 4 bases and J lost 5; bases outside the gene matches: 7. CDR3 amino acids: CSATQGAGDNEQFF. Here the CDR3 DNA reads TGCAGTGCTACCCAGGGGGCAGGGGACAATGAGCAGTTCTTC.

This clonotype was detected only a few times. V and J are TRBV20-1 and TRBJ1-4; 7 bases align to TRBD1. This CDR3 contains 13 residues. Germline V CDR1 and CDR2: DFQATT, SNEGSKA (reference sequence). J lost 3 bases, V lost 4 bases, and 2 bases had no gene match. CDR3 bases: TGCAGTGCTAAGACAGGGTCTAATGAAAAACTGTTTTTT. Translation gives CSAKTGSNEKLFF.

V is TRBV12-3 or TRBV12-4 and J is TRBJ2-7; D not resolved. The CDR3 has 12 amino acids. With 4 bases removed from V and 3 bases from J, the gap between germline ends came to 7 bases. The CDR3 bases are TGTGCCAGCAGTTCCATCCTCTACGAGCAGTACTTC. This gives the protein CASSSILYEQYF.

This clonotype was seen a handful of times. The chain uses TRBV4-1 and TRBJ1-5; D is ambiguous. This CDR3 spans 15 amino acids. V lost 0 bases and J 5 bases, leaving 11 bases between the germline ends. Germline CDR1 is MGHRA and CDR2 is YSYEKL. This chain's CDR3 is CASSQEGRSDQPQHF. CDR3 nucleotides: TGCGCCAGCAGCCAAGAAGGCAGGTCCGATCAGCCCCAGCATTTT.

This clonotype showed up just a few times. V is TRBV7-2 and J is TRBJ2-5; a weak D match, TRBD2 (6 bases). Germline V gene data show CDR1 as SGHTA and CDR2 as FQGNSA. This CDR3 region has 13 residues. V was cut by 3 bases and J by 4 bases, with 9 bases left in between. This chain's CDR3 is CASSFGRGETQYF. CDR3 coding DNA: TGTGCCAGCAGCTTTGGGCGGGGAGAGACCCAGTACTTC. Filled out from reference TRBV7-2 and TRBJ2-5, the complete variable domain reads GAGVSQSPSNKVTEKGKDVELRCDPISGHTALYWYRQSLGQGLEFLIYFQGNSAPDKSGLPSDRFSAERTGGSVSTLTIQRTQQEDSAVYLCASSFGRGETQYFGPGTRLLVL.

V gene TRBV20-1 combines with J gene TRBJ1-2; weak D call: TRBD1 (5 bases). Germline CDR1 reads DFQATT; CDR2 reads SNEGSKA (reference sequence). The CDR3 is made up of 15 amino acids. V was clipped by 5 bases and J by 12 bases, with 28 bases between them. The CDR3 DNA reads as TGCAGTGCTGGAAGGGTTCAGACAGCCGCGTATGACCACACCTTC. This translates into CSAGRVQTAAYDHTF.

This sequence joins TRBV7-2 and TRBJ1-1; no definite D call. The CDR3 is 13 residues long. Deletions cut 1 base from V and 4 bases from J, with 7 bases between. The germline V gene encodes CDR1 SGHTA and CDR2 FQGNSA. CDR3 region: CASSLEGITEAFF. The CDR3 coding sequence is TGTGCCAGCAGCTTAGAGGGAATCACTGAAGCTTTCTTT.

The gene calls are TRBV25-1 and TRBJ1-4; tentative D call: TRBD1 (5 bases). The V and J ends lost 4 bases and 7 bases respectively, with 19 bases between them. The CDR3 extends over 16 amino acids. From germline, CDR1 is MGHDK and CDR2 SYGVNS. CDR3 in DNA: TGTGCCAGCAGTGCCGGGATCAGGGTCATGGTTGAAAAACTGTTTTTT. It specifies CASSAGIRVMVEKLFF.

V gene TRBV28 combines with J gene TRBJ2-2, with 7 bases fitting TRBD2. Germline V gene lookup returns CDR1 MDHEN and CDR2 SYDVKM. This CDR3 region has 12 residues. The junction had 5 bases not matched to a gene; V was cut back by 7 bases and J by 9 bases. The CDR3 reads CASTSGLRELFF. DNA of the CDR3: TGTGCCAGCACTAGCGGTCTGAGGGAGCTGTTTTTT.

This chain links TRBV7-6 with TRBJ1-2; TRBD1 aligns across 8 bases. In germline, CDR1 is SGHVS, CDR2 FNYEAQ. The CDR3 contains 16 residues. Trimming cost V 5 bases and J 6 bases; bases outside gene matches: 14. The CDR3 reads CASSPIDRGPKHGYTF. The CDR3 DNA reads TGTGCCAGCAGCCCCATAGACAGGGGACCGAAGCATGGCTACACCTTC.

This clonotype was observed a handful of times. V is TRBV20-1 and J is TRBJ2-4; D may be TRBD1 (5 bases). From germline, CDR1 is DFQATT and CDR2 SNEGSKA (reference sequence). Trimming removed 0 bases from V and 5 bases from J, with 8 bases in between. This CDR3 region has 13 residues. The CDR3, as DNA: TGCAGTGCTAGAGACAGGGATCAAAACATTCAGTACTTC. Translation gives CSARDRDQNIQYF.

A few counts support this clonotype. The CDR3 reads CASSYGPSHYGYTF. The CDR3 bases are TGTGCCAGCAGTTACGGGCCCTCCCACTATGGCTACACCTTC. The V and J genes are TRBV6-6 and TRBJ1-2; D is uncertain. The germline V gene has CDR1 MNHNY and CDR2 SVGAGI (reference sequence). With 2 bases removed from V and 3 bases from J, the gap between germline ends came to 10 bases. This CDR3 has 14 residues.

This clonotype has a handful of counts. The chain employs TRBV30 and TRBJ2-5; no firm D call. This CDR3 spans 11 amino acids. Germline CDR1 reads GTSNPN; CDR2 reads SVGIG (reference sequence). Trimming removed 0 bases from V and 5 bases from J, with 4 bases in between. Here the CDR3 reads CAWSVSETQYF. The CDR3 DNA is TGTGCCTGGAGTGTAAGCGAGACCCAGTACTTC. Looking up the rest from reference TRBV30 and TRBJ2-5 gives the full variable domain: SQTIHQWPATLVQPVGSPLSLECTVEGTSNPNLYWYRQAAGRGLQLLFYSVGIGQISSEVPQNLSASRPQDRQFILSSKKLLLSDSGFYLCAWSVSETQYFGPGTRLLVL.

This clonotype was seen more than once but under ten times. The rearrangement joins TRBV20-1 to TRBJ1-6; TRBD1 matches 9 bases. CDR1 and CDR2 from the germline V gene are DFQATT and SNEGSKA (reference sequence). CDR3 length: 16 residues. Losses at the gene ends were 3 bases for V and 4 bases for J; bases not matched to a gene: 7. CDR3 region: CSASRDRVFYNSPLHF. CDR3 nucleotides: TGCAGTGCTAGCAGGGACAGGGTTTTTTATAATTCACCCCTCCACTTT.

The CDR3 is CASRQTGTSSEQYF. The CDR3 coding sequence is TGTGCCAGCAGACAGACAGGCACCTCTAGTGAGCAGTACTTC. V is TRBV14 and J is TRBJ2-5, with D perhaps matching TRBD1 (6 bases). This CDR3 contains 14 residues. With 6 bases removed from V and 11 bases from J, the gap between germline ends came to 22 bases. Germline V gene lookup returns CDR1 SGHDN and CDR2 FVKESK.

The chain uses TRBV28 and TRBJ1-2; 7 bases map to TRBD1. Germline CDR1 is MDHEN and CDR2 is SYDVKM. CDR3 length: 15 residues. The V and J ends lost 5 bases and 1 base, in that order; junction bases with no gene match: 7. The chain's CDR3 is CASSPTGLFNYGYTF. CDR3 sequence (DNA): TGTGCCAGCAGTCCGACAGGGCTTTTTAACTATGGCTACACCTTC.

CDR3 bases: TGTGCCTGGAGGGAAGTACAGCGAGAGAACACTGAAGCTTTCTTT. This codes for CAWREVQRENTEAFF. The chain is built from TRBV30 and TRBJ1-1; D gene ambiguous. V lost 3 bases to trimming and J lost 1 base, with 15 bases between them. The CDR3 has 15 residues. The germline gives CDR1 GTSNPN, CDR2 SVGIG (reference sequence).

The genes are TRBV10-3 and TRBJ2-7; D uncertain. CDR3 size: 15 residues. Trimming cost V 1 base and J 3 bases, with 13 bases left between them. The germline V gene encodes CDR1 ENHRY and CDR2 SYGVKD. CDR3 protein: CAISELAQRDYEQYF. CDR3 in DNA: TGTGCCATCAGTGAGTTGGCGCAGAGAGACTACGAGCAGTACTTC.

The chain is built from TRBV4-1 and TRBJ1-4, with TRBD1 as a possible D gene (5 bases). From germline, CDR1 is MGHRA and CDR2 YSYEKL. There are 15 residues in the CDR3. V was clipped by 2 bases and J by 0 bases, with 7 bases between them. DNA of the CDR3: TGCGCCAGCAGCCAAAGACAGTCAACTAATGAAAAACTGTTTTTT. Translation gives CASSQRQSTNEKLFF.

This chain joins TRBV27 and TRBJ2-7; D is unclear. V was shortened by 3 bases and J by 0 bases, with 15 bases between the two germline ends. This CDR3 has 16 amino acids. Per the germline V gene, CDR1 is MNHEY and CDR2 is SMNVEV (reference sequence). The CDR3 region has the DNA TGTGCCAGCAGTTTTGACGGATGTGCTTCCTCCTACGAGCAGTACTTC. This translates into CASSFDGCASSYEQYF.

In DNA form, the CDR3 reads TGCGCCAGCAGCCCCGGGGGACAGATGAACACTGAAGCTTTCTTT. Its translation is CASSPGGQMNTEAFF. The chain is built from TRBV5-1 and TRBJ1-1; TRBD1 aligns across 7 bases. Germline CDR1 reads SGHRS; CDR2 reads YFSETQ. The V and J ends lost 4 bases and 0 bases, in that order; junction bases with no gene match: 6. The CDR3 contains 15 residues.

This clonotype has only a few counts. DNA of the CDR3: TGTGCCAGCAGTCTGGGAGAGGCGCGGGTCTTGAAAGGCTACACCTTC. This encodes CASSLGEARVLKGYTF. The chain is built from TRBV12-3 or TRBV12-4 and TRBJ1-2; no definite D call. V shed 5 bases and J shed 8 bases, with 24 bases lying between them. CDR3 size: 16 residues.

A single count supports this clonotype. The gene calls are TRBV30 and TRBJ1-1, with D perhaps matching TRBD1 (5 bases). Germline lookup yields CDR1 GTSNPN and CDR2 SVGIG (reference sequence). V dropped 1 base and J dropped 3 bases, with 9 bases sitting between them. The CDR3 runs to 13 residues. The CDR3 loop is CAWSDWGDTEAFF. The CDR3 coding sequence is TGTGCCTGGAGTGACTGGGGGGACACTGAAGCTTTCTTT. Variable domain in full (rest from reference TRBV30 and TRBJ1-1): SQTIHQWPATLVQPVGSPLSLECTVEGTSNPNLYWYRQAAGRGLQLLFYSVGIGQISSEVPQNLSASRPQDRQFILSSKKLLLSDSGFYLCAWSDWGDTEAFFGQGTRLTVV.

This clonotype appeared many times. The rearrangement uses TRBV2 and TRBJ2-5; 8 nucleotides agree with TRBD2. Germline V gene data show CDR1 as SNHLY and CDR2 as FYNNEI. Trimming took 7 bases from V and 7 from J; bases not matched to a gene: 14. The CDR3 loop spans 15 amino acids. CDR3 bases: TGTGCCAGCATCCCAAACACGGGGGGGCCTGGGACCCAGTACTTC. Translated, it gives CASIPNTGGPGTQYF. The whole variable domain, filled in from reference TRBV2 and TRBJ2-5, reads EPEVTQTPSHQVTQMGQEVILRCVPISNHLYFYWYRQILGQKVEFLVSFYNNEISEKSEIFDDQFSVERPDGSNFTLKIRSTKLEDSAMYFCASIPNTGGPGTQYFGPGTRLLVL.

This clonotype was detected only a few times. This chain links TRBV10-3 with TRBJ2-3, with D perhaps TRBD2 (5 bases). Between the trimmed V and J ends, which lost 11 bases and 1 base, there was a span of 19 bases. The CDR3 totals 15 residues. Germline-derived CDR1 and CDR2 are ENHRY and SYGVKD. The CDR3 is CAAAGLVDGTDTQYF. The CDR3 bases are TGTGCCGCAGCCGGACTCGTCGATGGCACAGATACGCAGTATTTT.

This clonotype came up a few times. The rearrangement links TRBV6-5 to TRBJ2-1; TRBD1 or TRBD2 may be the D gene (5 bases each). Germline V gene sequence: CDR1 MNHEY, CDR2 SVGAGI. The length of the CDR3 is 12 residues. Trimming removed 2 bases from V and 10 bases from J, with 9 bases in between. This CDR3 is CASSYGGYEQFF. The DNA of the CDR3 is TGTGCCAGCAGTTACGGGGGTTACGAGCAGTTCTTC.